These 32 T cell receptor beta chains were sequenced from one sample in a study of blood T cell repertoires in COVID-19. Libraries were prepared by immunoSEQ multiplex PCR; TCRdb keeps only in-frame clonotypes and omits some of them. The sample lists some 200,000 clones; 70% to 90% were seen once. Material for sequencing was peripheral blood. These receptors all stem from a man older than 75 with acute or convalescent COVID-19.

The chain links TRBV19 to TRBJ1-2; D might be TRBD1 (5 bases). CDR3 length: 14 residues. The germline V gene has CDR1 LNHDA and CDR2 SQIVND (reference sequence). The V gene lost 4 bases and the J gene lost 4 bases, with 13 bases spanning the gap. CDR3 bases: TGTGCCAGTAGTAAAGGGGCAGCGGGCTATGGCTACACCTTC. Translated: CASSKGAAGYGYTF.

The chain links TRBV30 to TRBJ2-1; the match to TRBD2 covers 10 bases. CDR1 and CDR2 (germline): GTSNPN, SVGIG (reference sequence). Losses at the gene ends were 3 bases for V and 9 bases for J; bases not matched to a gene: 2. The CDR3 has 12 residues. CDR3 DNA sequence: TGTGCCTGGAGGGGACTAGCGAGTGAGCAGTTCTTC. This encodes CAWRGLASEQFF. The full variable domain, completed using reference TRBV30 and TRBJ2-1, is SQTIHQWPATLVQPVGSPLSLECTVEGTSNPNLYWYRQAAGRGLQLLFYSVGIGQISSEVPQNLSASRPQDRQFILSSKKLLLSDSGFYLCAWRGLASEQFFGPGTRLTVL.

The J gene is TRBJ2-2, the V gene TRBV7-2, with D hard to call. Trimming stripped 5 bases from V and 6 bases from J, with 10 bases between. The CDR3 has 13 residues. CDR1 is SGHTA, CDR2 FQGNSA, per germline. In DNA, the CDR3 is TGTGCCAGCAGCCTAGGTAGCCCCGGGGAGCTGTTTTTT. It encodes CASSLGSPGELFF. Full variable domain (remainder filled in from reference TRBV7-2 and TRBJ2-2): GAGVSQSPSNKVTEKGKDVELRCDPISGHTALYWYRQSLGQGLEFLIYFQGNSAPDKSGLPSDRFSAERTGGSVSTLTIQRTQQEDSAVYLCASSLGSPGELFFGEGSRLTVL.

The genes are TRBV29-1 and TRBJ2-3; weak D call: TRBD1 (6 bases). Trimming took off 6 bases at V and 2 bases at J, with 18 bases between the two ends. The CDR3 is 15 amino acids. Germline lookup yields CDR1 SQVTM and CDR2 ANQGSEA. CDR3 residues: CSVYPPDRPTDTQYF. The CDR3, as DNA: TGCAGCGTCTACCCCCCGGACAGACCCACAGATACGCAGTATTTT.

This rearrangement joins TRBV18 to TRBJ2-1, with 12 bases fitting TRBD2. The CDR3 has 16 amino acids. Per the germline V gene, CDR1 is KGHSH and CDR2 is LQKENI. V trimming: 0 bases; J trimming: 8 bases; junction bases outside the gene matches: 5. The CDR3 here is CASSPPRLAGDHEQFF. CDR3 sequence (DNA): TGTGCCAGCTCACCACCGAGACTAGCGGGAGACCATGAGCAGTTCTTC.

The chain couples TRBV11-3 to TRBJ1-2; TRBD1 matches at 7 bases. V trimming: 0 bases; J trimming: 3 bases; junction bases outside the gene matches: 7. In germline, CDR1 is SGHNT, CDR2 YENEEA. The CDR3 sequence is 16 residues long. This CDR3 reads CASSLDLGGGDYGYTF. CDR3 coding DNA: TGTGCCAGCAGCTTAGATCTAGGAGGGGGCGACTATGGCTACACCTTC.

This clone was counted a few times. The chain is built from TRBV14 and TRBJ2-5, with D tentatively TRBD2 (6 bases). Germline V gene sequence: CDR1 SGHDN, CDR2 FVKESK. Trimming pared 1 base from V and 4 bases from J, leaving 22 bases between. This CDR3 region has 18 residues. CDR3 amino acids: CASSQAPTWVDGRETQYF. The CDR3, as DNA: TGTGCCAGCAGCCAAGCTCCGACTTGGGTAGACGGGAGAGAGACCCAGTACTTC.

The chain carries TRBV5-6 and TRBJ2-3; a possible D gene is TRBD1 (6 bases). Germline V lookup: CDR1 SGHDT, CDR2 YYEEEE. The CDR3 length is 15 residues. V shed 0 bases and J shed 2 bases, with 10 bases lying between them. The CDR3 nucleotides read TGTGCCAGCAGCTTGGTAGGGGGACCCACAGATACGCAGTATTTT. Protein product: CASSLVGGPTDTQYF.

The gene calls are TRBV6-5 and TRBJ2-3; possibly TRBD2 for D (5 bases). Trimming took off 0 bases at V and 0 bases at J, with 7 bases between the two ends. The CDR3 runs 15 residues. The germline V gene has CDR1 MNHEY and CDR2 SVGAGI. The CDR3 bases are TGTGCCAGCAGTTACTCGGGCGGGAGCACAGATACGCAGTATTTT. Translated: CASSYSGGSTDTQYF.

This clone was recorded a few times. The chain uses TRBV2 and TRBJ1-2, with D possibly being TRBD1 (5 bases). This CDR3 is 13 amino acids long. Trimming stripped 7 bases from V and 6 bases from J, with 15 bases between. CDR1 is SNHLY and CDR2 is FYNNEI in the germline V gene. CDR3 protein: CASNWGGADGYTF. Written as DNA, the CDR3 is TGTGCCAGCAATTGGGGCGGGGCTGATGGCTACACCTTC.

The rearrangement uses TRBV29-1 and TRBJ2-1; tentative D call: TRBD2 (5 bases). Trimming took off 1 base at V and 6 bases at J, with 13 bases between the two ends. CDR3 length: 14 residues. Germline V gene lookup returns CDR1 SQVTM and CDR2 ANQGSEA. CDR3 sequence (DNA): TGCAGCGTTGAAGCGGGGAACATGGGCAATGAGCAGTTCTTC. Encoded protein: CSVEAGNMGNEQFF.

The chain combines TRBV4-3 with TRBJ1-2; 7 nucleotides line up with TRBD1. CDR1 LGHNA and CDR2 YSLEER come from the germline V gene. The CDR3 has 15 amino acids. V was clipped by 0 bases and J by 8 bases; unmatched bases: 9. The CDR3 DNA sequence: TGCGCCAGCAGCCAAGAAAGCCGCCAGGGGGACGGCTACACCTTC. It translates to CASSQESRQGDGYTF.

The rearrangement uses TRBV25-1 and TRBJ1-1; D is possibly TRBD1 (6 bases). Trimming pared 4 bases from V and 0 bases from J, leaving 6 bases between. In germline, CDR1 is MGHDK, CDR2 SYGVNS. CDR3 length: 13 amino acids. The CDR3 reads CASSGTVNTEAFF. The CDR3 DNA reads TGTGCCAGCAGTGGGACAGTGAACACTGAAGCTTTCTTT.

The V gene is TRBV5-1, the J gene TRBJ2-3, with D tentatively TRBD2 (5 bases). The CDR3 runs 15 residues. Trimming pared 3 bases from V and 1 base from J, leaving 12 bases between. The germline CDR1 and CDR2 sequences are SGHRS and YFSETQ. Here the CDR3 DNA reads TGCGCCAGCAGCTGGCGGGCGGAAGGCACAGATACGCAGTATTTT. This sequence encodes CASSWRAEGTDTQYF.

V is TRBV11-2 and J is TRBJ2-5, with 11 bases identical to TRBD2. Losses at the gene ends were 6 bases for V and 5 bases for J; bases not matched to a gene: 8. The CDR3 contains 15 residues. Per germline, CDR1 SGHAT and CDR2 FQNNGV. The CDR3 nucleotides are TGTGCCAGCAGAAGAACTAGCGGGAGTTACGAGACCCAGTACTTC. Translated: CASRRTSGSYETQYF.

The gene calls are TRBV5-1 and TRBJ2-7; 12 bases align to TRBD2. This CDR3 is 19 amino acids long. J lost 0 bases, V lost 0 bases, and 10 bases had no gene match. CDR1 is SGHRS, CDR2 YFSETQ, per germline. CDR3 in amino acids: CASSLALAGGGESSYEQYF. CDR3 coding DNA: TGCGCCAGCAGCTTGGCACTAGCGGGAGGAGGGGAAAGCTCCTACGAGCAGTACTTC. Complete variable domain (other parts from reference TRBV5-1 and TRBJ2-7): KAGVTQTPRYLIKTRGQQVTLSCSPISGHRSVSWYQQTPGQGLQFLFEYFSETQRNKGNFPGRFSGRQFSNSRSEMNVSTLELGDSALYLCASSLALAGGGESSYEQYFGPGTRLTVT.

The V and J genes are TRBV19 and TRBJ1-1; TRBD1 might be the D (6 bases). Per the germline V gene, CDR1 is LNHDA and CDR2 is SQIVND (reference sequence). The CDR3 is made up of 14 amino acids. Trimming pared 4 bases from V and 6 bases from J, leaving 15 bases between. The CDR3 is CASSTLQGGPEAFF. Written as DNA, the CDR3 is TGTGCCAGTAGTACTTTACAGGGCGGGCCTGAAGCTTTCTTT. The whole variable domain, remainder taken from reference TRBV19 and TRBJ1-1, is DGGITQSPKYLFRKEGQNVTLSCEQNLNHDAMYWYRQDPGQGLRLIYYSQIVNDFQKGDIAEGYSVSREKKESFPLTVTSAQKNPTAFYLCASSTLQGGPEAFFGQGTRLTVV.

The genes are TRBV5-4 and TRBJ1-1; D ambiguous. The CDR3 spans 12 residues. CDR1 SGHNT and CDR2 YYREEE come from the germline V gene (reference sequence). Trimming took off 0 bases at V and 5 bases at J, with 5 bases between the two ends. CDR3 in DNA: TGTGCCAGCAGCTTGGGGAGAACTGAAGCTTTCTTT. It is translated as CASSLGRTEAFF.

The chain has TRBV25-1 and TRBJ2-2; 8 nucleotides line up with TRBD1. Germline trimming cut 6 bases from V and 0 bases from J; bases unmatched to any gene: 0. The CDR3 contains 14 residues. The germline V gene has CDR1 MGHDK and CDR2 SYGVNS. DNA of the CDR3: TGTGCCAGCAGGGGACAGGCGAACACCGGGGAGCTGTTTTTT. Protein: CASRGQANTGELFF.

V gene TRBV2 combines with J gene TRBJ2-1; 15 nucleotides align to TRBD2. The germline V gene has CDR1 SNHLY and CDR2 FYNNEI. V dropped 5 bases and J dropped 8; count of bases not matched to a gene: 7. This CDR3 has 16 residues. This CDR3 is CASSPRTSGRGDEQFF. Here the CDR3 DNA reads TGTGCCAGCAGTCCAAGGACTAGCGGGAGGGGTGATGAGCAGTTCTTC. Full variable domain (outside the CDR3, taken from reference TRBV2 and TRBJ2-1): EPEVTQTPSHQVTQMGQEVILRCVPISNHLYFYWYRQILGQKVEFLVSFYNNEISEKSEIFDDQFSVERPDGSNFTLKIRSTKLEDSAMYFCASSPRTSGRGDEQFFGPGTRLTVL.

This chain connects TRBV12-3 or TRBV12-4 to TRBJ1-3; D unresolved. V was clipped by 8 bases and J by 0 bases, with 8 bases between them. The CDR3 is 13 amino acids. The CDR3 sequence: CASEGISGNTIYF. In DNA form, the CDR3 reads TGTGCCAGCGAGGGCATCTCTGGAAACACCATATATTTT.

This sequence joins TRBV7-9 and TRBJ2-1; D possibly corresponds to TRBD2 (6 bases). V lost 5 bases and J 8 bases, leaving 16 bases between the germline ends. Germline CDR1 and CDR2: SEHNR and FQNEAQ (reference sequence). The CDR3 spans 14 residues. The DNA for the CDR3 is TGTGCCAGCAGCCGGGACGGGACTTCTGATGAGCAGTTCTTC. Amino acids: CASSRDGTSDEQFF. The whole variable domain, remainder taken from reference TRBV7-9 and TRBJ2-1, is DTGVSQNPRHKITKRGQNVTFRCDPISEHNRLYWYRQTLGQGPEFLTYFQNEAQLEKSRLLSDRFSAERPKGSFSTLEIQRTEQGDSAMYLCASSRDGTSDEQFFGPGTRLTVL.

V usage is TRBV19 and J usage is TRBJ1-5; 8 bases are a match to TRBD1. Germline V gives CDR1 LNHDA, CDR2 SQIVND (reference sequence). V lost 6 bases, J lost 13 bases, and 5 bases stayed unmatched. This CDR3 comprises 11 residues. CDR3 nucleotides: TGTGCCAGTAGCGACAGGGGCTCACAGCATTTT. This codes for CASSDRGSQHF.

CDR3 loop: CASKGLAGGEQYV. CDR3 DNA sequence: TGTGCCAGCAAAGGGCTAGCGGGGGGCGAGCAGTACGTC. The genes are TRBV6-5 and TRBJ2-7; TRBD2 agrees at 11 bases. V lost 7 bases to trimming and J lost 6 bases; unmatched junction nucleotides: 5. This CDR3 has 13 amino acids. Germline CDR1 is MNHEY and CDR2 is SVGAGI.

The rearrangement joins TRBV7-9 to TRBJ1-6; 9 nucleotides align to TRBD1. The CDR3 contains 15 residues. Germline V gene sequence: CDR1 SEHNR, CDR2 FQNEAQ (reference sequence). With 7 bases clipped from V and 8 bases from J, the junction kept 9 bases outside the gene matches. The CDR3 DNA is TGTGCCAGCAACTTGAGGACAGGGGTGGATTCACCCCTCCACTTT. Protein product: CASNLRTGVDSPLHF.

V is TRBV7-9 and J is TRBJ1-1; maybe TRBD1 (5 bases). The CDR3 is 15 amino acids. Germline CDR1 SEHNR, CDR2 FQNEAQ (reference sequence). The ends were cut back, 5 bases at V and 13 bases at J, with 26 bases in the middle. The CDR3 bases are TGTGCCAGCAGCGGTACGATCGACCAGGGTCCCGGGGGTTTCTTT. Its translation: CASSGTIDQGPGGFF.

The sample holds one count of this clone. The rearrangement uses TRBV5-5 and TRBJ2-3; 9 bases align to TRBD1. The CDR3 has 17 residues. V trimming: 0 bases; J trimming: 0 bases; junction bases outside the gene matches: 5. Germline V gives CDR1 SGHKS, CDR2 YYEKEE (reference sequence). The CDR3 nucleotides read TGTGCCAGCAGCTTGGCCGGGACAGGGCCAAGCACAGATACGCAGTATTTT. Protein product: CASSLAGTGPSTDTQYF.

This sequence joins TRBV19 and TRBJ2-5, with 15 bases that match TRBD2. With V trimmed by 3 bases and J by 4 bases, 3 bases remained unmatched. CDR3 length equals 16 residues. The germline V gene has CDR1 LNHDA and CDR2 SQIVND (reference sequence). CDR3 nucleotides: TGTGCCAGTAGTATGGGACTAGCGGGAGGAGGAGAGACCCAGTACTTC. Its protein is CASSMGLAGGGETQYF.

The chain has TRBV24-1 and TRBJ2-3; no reliable D call. Germline CDR1 is KGHDR and CDR2 is SFDVKD. The CDR3 covers 13 residues. Between the trimmed V and J ends, which lost 5 bases and 3 bases, there was a span of 8 bases. In nucleotides, the CDR3 is TGTGCCACCAGTGTAGTCGAGACAGATACGCAGTATTTT. Translation: CATSVVETDTQYF.

The gene calls are TRBV28 and TRBJ2-7; 7 nucleotides match TRBD1. The germline CDR1 and CDR2 sequences are MDHEN and SYDVKM. Trimming cost V 1 base and J 1 base; bases outside gene matches: 13. The CDR3 runs to 18 residues. CDR3: CASSLYSTATGFSYEQYF. The DNA of the CDR3 is TGTGCCAGCAGTTTATACAGTACTGCGACAGGGTTTTCCTACGAGCAGTACTTC.

The chain combines TRBV30 with TRBJ2-5, with 9 nucleotides matching TRBD1. The germline CDR1 and CDR2 sequences are GTSNPN and SVGIG (reference sequence). Losses at the gene ends were 2 bases for V and 3 bases for J; bases not matched to a gene: 4. This CDR3 region has 14 residues. This chain's CDR3 is CAWSPGQGKETQYF. CDR3 DNA sequence: TGTGCCTGGAGTCCGGGACAGGGCAAAGAGACCCAGTACTTC.

The rearrangement uses TRBV6-2 or TRBV6-3 and TRBJ1-6, with D hard to call. The germline V gene encodes CDR1 MNHEY and CDR2 SVGEGT. The CDR3 spans 13 residues. The V end lost 0 bases, the J end lost 7 bases, and 4 bases lay between the germline ends. Here the CDR3 reads CASSYSRNSPLHF. The DNA of the CDR3 is TGTGCCAGCAGTTACTCGAGGAATTCACCCCTCCACTTT.